Below, 4 T cell receptor beta chains from the same sample are listed, as sequenced in a study of blood T cells in healthy people across ages (dated by TCRdb to the mid-2010s). The receptor library was made with 5' RACE. The sample was run on an Illumina HiSeq 2500. The second PCR ran for roughly 7 to 12 cycles and used a J-beta primer mix along with a sample-barcoded 5' primer. TCRdb reran the public reads through fastp at Q25 and MiXCR, keeping productive beta chains. Rows merge per CDR3 protein into single entries with the most common DNA and genes. The sample yields approximately 730,000 distinct CDR3 sequences; 53% were counted once. The leading ten clones occupy roughly 40% of the sample. What was sequenced was blood. These receptors were collected from an older man in good health.

This clonotype was picked up a small number of times. The chain is built from TRBV5-1 and TRBJ2-1; D perhaps matches TRBD2 (5 bases). The CDR3 extends over 16 amino acids. V shed 1 base and J shed 0 bases, with 11 bases lying between them. Germline loops: CDR1 SGHRS, CDR2 YFSETQ. The CDR3 region has the DNA TGCGCCAGCAGCTTGAATCCCCTAGCCTCCTACAATGAGCAGTTCTTC. This gives the protein CASSLNPLASYNEQFF.

This clonotype came up a few times. The chain carries TRBV20-1 and TRBJ2-7; D is ambiguous. V was shortened by 3 bases and J by 0 bases, with 12 bases between the two germline ends. The CDR3 runs to 14 residues. The germline CDR1 and CDR2 sequences are DFQATT and SNEGSKA (reference sequence). CDR3 loop: CSASPRRSSYEQYF. As DNA, the CDR3 is TGCAGTGCTAGTCCGAGACGGAGCTCCTACGAGCAGTACTTC.

This chain links TRBV5-1 with TRBJ2-7; 9 nucleotides line up with TRBD2. The CDR3 spans 14 residues. The V gene end was trimmed by 4 bases and the J gene end by 5 bases; junction bases not matched to a gene: 7. The germline V gene has CDR1 SGHRS and CDR2 YFSETQ. DNA for the CDR3: TGCGCCAGCAGCGGGATAGCGGGAGTCAACGAGCAGTACTTC. This encodes CASSGIAGVNEQYF.

This rearrangement joins TRBV10-2 to TRBJ2-4; no reliable D call. The DNA end is a closer match to TRBJ2-5, so the J assignment may be wrong. The CDR3 totals 15 residues. Looked up from germline, CDR1 is WSHSY and CDR2 is SAAADI. CDR3 in amino acids: CASSEGSSVGETQYF. In DNA form, the CDR3 reads TGCGCCAGCAGTGAGGGTAGCTCGGTTGGGGAGACCCAGTACTTC.